Listed here are 32 T cell receptor beta chains from one sample, sequenced in a study of blood T cell repertoires in COVID-19. Assay: immunoSEQ multiplex PCR; the TCRdb copy retains only in-frame clones and omits some. Of tens of thousands of clones listed, approximately 84% are singletons. Sequencing input: peripheral blood. The receptor source for this set is a man aged 55-75 years with COVID-19, enrolled during active disease.

V and J are TRBV29-1 and TRBJ1-4; 8 bases align to TRBD1. The CDR3 length is 14 residues. Germline CDR1 SQVTM, CDR2 ANQGSEA. V lost 7 bases and J lost 10; bases outside the gene matches: 14. CDR3 amino acids: CSARQEAGTGKLFF. CDR3 in DNA: TGCAGCGCTAGGCAGGAGGCAGGGACAGGAAAACTGTTTTTT.

The count of this clone is one. The chain combines TRBV7-9 with TRBJ1-1; the D is unclear. The CDR3 runs to 13 residues. Trimming stripped 4 bases from V and 2 bases from J, with 8 bases between. From germline, CDR1 is SEHNR and CDR2 FQNEAQ (reference sequence). This chain's CDR3 is CASSYGHNTEAFF. In DNA form, the CDR3 reads TGTGCCAGCAGCTACGGTCATAACACTGAAGCTTTCTTT.

The chain links TRBV28 to TRBJ1-1, with 7 bases identical to TRBD1. In germline, CDR1 is MDHEN, CDR2 SYDVKM. The CDR3 length is 14 residues. After removal of 5 bases from V and 6 bases from J, the junction contained 9 bases not matched to a gene. The CDR3 loop reads CASSRGGEGPEAFF. The CDR3 bases are TGTGCCAGCAGTAGAGGGGGCGAGGGCCCTGAAGCTTTCTTT.

V and J are TRBV2 and TRBJ1-1; D unclear. The CDR3 runs 12 residues. Germline loops: CDR1 SNHLY, CDR2 FYNNEI. Trimming removed 6 bases at V and 2 bases at J, with 7 bases between. The CDR3 coding sequence is TGTGCCAGCAGGGAGGAAAACACTGAAGCTTTCTTT. It yields the protein CASREENTEAFF.

This clone was picked up one time. The chain combines TRBV2 with TRBJ1-1; 7 bases map to TRBD1. Trimming cost V 8 bases and J 5 bases; bases outside gene matches: 11. Germline assignment: CDR1 SNHLY and CDR2 FYNNEI. This CDR3 spans 14 amino acids. The CDR3 coding sequence is TGTGCCAGCTCGGAAAAGAGGGACAGTACTGAAGCTTTCTTT. Protein: CASSEKRDSTEAFF.

The chain combines TRBV18 with TRBJ1-1, with D unresolved. V lost 1 base to trimming and J lost 6 bases, with 15 bases between them. CDR1 is KGHSH and CDR2 is LQKENI in the germline V gene. There are 15 residues in the CDR3. DNA of the CDR3: TGTGCCAGCTCACCACGAGTTTTAAGGGAGTCTGAAGCTTTCTTT. Translation gives CASSPRVLRESEAFF.

V is TRBV2 and J is TRBJ2-3, with 9 bases matching TRBD1. The CDR3 is made up of 17 amino acids. V trimming: 8 bases; J trimming: 3 bases; junction bases outside the gene matches: 15. Germline CDR1 and CDR2: SNHLY and FYNNEI. CDR3 loop: CASLLSMYRGLTDTQYF. DNA of the CDR3: TGTGCCAGCCTTCTTTCAATGTACAGGGGGCTTACAGATACGCAGTATTTT.

The chain employs TRBV2 and TRBJ2-3; 8 nucleotides line up with TRBD2. Per germline, CDR1 SNHLY and CDR2 FYNNEI. The CDR3 sequence is 17 residues long. The V gene end was trimmed by 3 bases and the J gene end by 1 base; junction bases not matched to a gene: 9. The CDR3 coding sequence is TGTGCCAGCAGTGAGCCAAAGCGGGGGTTGGGCACAGATACGCAGTATTTT. Its translation is CASSEPKRGLGTDTQYF.

The chain links TRBV6-6 to TRBJ2-7, with 7 bases lining up with TRBD2. The CDR3 loop spans 13 amino acids. Per germline, CDR1 MNHNY and CDR2 SVGAGI (reference sequence). The trim removed 2 bases at V and 7 bases at J, leaving 5 bases unmatched. CDR3 amino acids: CASSYMVAGEQYF. The CDR3 DNA reads as TGTGCCAGCAGTTACATGGTAGCGGGTGAGCAGTACTTC.

The CDR3 sequence: CASSFGLGDTRNTIYF. CDR3 in DNA: TGTGCCAGCAGTTTCGGCTTGGGGGACACCCGAAACACCATATATTTT. The chain carries TRBV28 and TRBJ1-3; D possibly corresponds to TRBD1 (6 bases). Trimming pared 3 bases from V and 5 bases from J, leaving 17 bases between. Germline-derived CDR1 and CDR2 are MDHEN and SYDVKM. CDR3 length equals 16 residues.

The chain uses TRBV30 and TRBJ1-2, with D uncertain. V lost 3 bases and J lost 2, with 4 bases in between. Germline lookup yields CDR1 GTSNPN and CDR2 SVGIG (reference sequence). The CDR3 is 11 residues long. CDR3 sequence: CAWSLNYGYTF. In DNA form, the CDR3 reads TGTGCCTGGAGCCTGAACTATGGCTACACCTTC.

The V call is TRBV24-1, the J call TRBJ1-2, with 7 bases fitting TRBD1. The CDR3 is 15 residues long. Trimming at V came to 5 bases and at J to 6 bases, leaving 11 bases not matched to a gene. Germline loops: CDR1 KGHDR, CDR2 SFDVKD. The CDR3 DNA reads as TGTGCCACCAGTGGCCGACAGGGAAGTATCGATGGCTACACCTTC. Its translation is CATSGRQGSIDGYTF.

This sequence joins TRBV9 and TRBJ2-2, with 10 bases lining up with TRBD2. Germline V gives CDR1 SGDLS, CDR2 YYNGEE. The CDR3 has 16 amino acids. Unmatched junction bases numbered 4, after V lost 4 bases and J lost 1 base. The CDR3, as DNA: TGTGCCAGCAGCAGCTTAGCGGGAGGGAACACCGGGGAGCTGTTTTTT. Its translation is CASSSLAGGNTGELFF.

This clone was detected only once. The rearrangement joins TRBV5-4 to TRBJ2-2; 8 bases line up with TRBD1. Germline loops: CDR1 SGHNT, CDR2 YYREEE (reference sequence). This CDR3 is built from 16 residues. V dropped 5 bases and J dropped 1; count of bases not matched to a gene: 7. CDR3 DNA: TGTGCCAGCAGTAGCGGACAGGGAAGGAACACCGGGGAGCTGTTTTTT. Encoded protein: CASSSGQGRNTGELFF.

The J gene is TRBJ1-1, the V gene TRBV10-1; the D is unclear. Germline V CDR1 and CDR2: WNHNN, SYGVQD (reference sequence). The CDR3 has 15 residues. V was shortened by 0 bases and J by 0 bases, with 8 bases between the two germline ends. The CDR3 DNA sequence: TGCGCCAGCAGTGAGTCGGGCATTTTGAACACTGAAGCTTTCTTT. Amino acid sequence: CASSESGILNTEAFF.

The chain recombines TRBV9 with TRBJ2-3, with D possibly matching TRBD1 (6 bases). The CDR3 covers 16 residues. V was shortened by 4 bases and J by 4 bases, with 19 bases between the two germline ends. The V gene's germline CDR1 is SGDLS and CDR2 YYNGEE. The CDR3 protein is CASSPHRGGPPDTQYF. DNA of the CDR3: TGTGCCAGCAGCCCCCACCGAGGGGGTCCCCCAGATACGCAGTATTTT.

The rearrangement uses TRBV6-5 and TRBJ1-5, with D maybe TRBD1 (6 bases). The CDR3 loop spans 15 amino acids. V lost 5 bases and J 7 bases, leaving 18 bases between the germline ends. Per the germline V gene, CDR1 is MNHEY and CDR2 is SVGAGI. CDR3 protein: CASSPQGGGDQPQHF. CDR3 DNA sequence: TGTGCCAGCAGTCCCCAGGGAGGGGGGGACCAGCCCCAGCATTTT.

Points on this clone: The sample carries other DNA sequences with the same CDR3. This chain links TRBV4-2 with TRBJ1-1; TRBD1 might be the D (6 bases). This CDR3 spans 17 amino acids. Trimming removed 1 base at V and 4 bases at J, with 19 bases between. Germline V gene data show CDR1 as LGHNA and CDR2 as YNFKEQ. The chain's CDR3 is CASSQAKPIKGGTEAFF. As DNA, the CDR3 is TGTGCCAGCAGCCAAGCCAAGCCGATAAAAGGGGGCACTGAAGCTTTCTTT.

J is TRBJ1-5 and V is TRBV10-1, with D hard to call. The CDR3 has 13 amino acids. Germline values: CDR1 WNHNN, CDR2 SYGVQD (reference sequence). V gave up 4 bases and J gave up 6 bases, with 10 bases separating them. CDR3 protein: CASSGVVGQPQHF. The CDR3 DNA is TGCGCCAGCAGTGGCGTGGTTGGTCAGCCCCAGCATTTT.

This clone occurred once. The J gene is TRBJ1-2, the V gene TRBV5-1, with 9 bases identical to TRBD1. Germline values: CDR1 SGHRS, CDR2 YFSETQ. This CDR3 spans 16 amino acids. The trim removed 4 bases at V and 5 bases at J, leaving 12 bases unmatched. CDR3 sequence reads: CASSPGGQGVVYGYTF. CDR3 nucleotide sequence: TGCGCCAGCAGCCCCGGGGGACAGGGTGTTGTATATGGCTACACCTTC.

The chain links TRBV4-1 to TRBJ2-1, with 13 bases identical to TRBD2. Germline assignment: CDR1 MGHRA and CDR2 YSYEKL. The CDR3 is 17 residues long. V shed 1 base and J 8 bases; nucleotides not matched to a gene: 8. This CDR3 is CASSQVAGLAGPDEQFF. The CDR3, as DNA: TGCGCCAGCAGCCAAGTCGCGGGACTAGCGGGACCCGATGAGCAGTTCTTC.

J is TRBJ1-1 and V is TRBV5-1; TRBD1 is a possible D gene (6 bases). Trimming pared 4 bases from V and 5 bases from J, leaving 15 bases between. This CDR3 has 14 residues. The V gene's germline CDR1 is SGHRS and CDR2 YFSETQ. The CDR3 nucleotides read TGCGCCAGCAGCAGGGCAGGGGAGGGGACTGAAGCTTTCTTT. This sequence encodes CASSRAGEGTEAFF. The full variable domain, in which reference TRBV5-1 and TRBJ1-1 provide the parts outside the CDR3, is KAGVTQTPRYLIKTRGQQVTLSCSPISGHRSVSWYQQTPGQGLQFLFEYFSETQRNKGNFPGRFSGRQFSNSRSEMNVSTLELGDSALYLCASSRAGEGTEAFFGQGTRLTVV.

The gene calls are TRBV3-1 (or the pseudogene TRBV3-2) and TRBJ1-5, with 8 bases lining up with TRBD1. The germline CDR1 and CDR2 sequences are LGHDT and YNNKEL (reference sequence). The CDR3 contains 16 residues. V gave up 1 base and J gave up 4 bases; unmatched junction bases: 6. CDR3 protein: CASSQGDRTGNQPQHF. The CDR3 DNA follows: TGTGCCAGCAGCCAAGGGGACCGGACAGGGAATCAGCCCCAGCATTTT.

The chain employs TRBV7-9 and TRBJ1-5; D call uncertain. The CDR3 consists of 14 residues. Germline V lookup: CDR1 SEHNR, CDR2 FQNEAQ (reference sequence). Trimming removed 3 bases at V and 5 bases at J, with 11 bases between. The CDR3 is CASSFGYSDQPQHF. The CDR3 region has the DNA TGTGCCAGCAGCTTCGGGTATTCGGATCAGCCCCAGCATTTT.

This clone appeared a single time. The gene calls are TRBV18 and TRBJ2-5; no clear D gene. Looked up from germline, CDR1 is KGHSH and CDR2 is LQKENI. CDR3 size: 13 residues. The V end lost 2 bases, the J end lost 0 bases, and 4 bases lay between the germline ends. The CDR3 nucleotides read TGTGCCAGCTCACCAGGCAACCAAGAGACCCAGTACTTC. Its protein is CASSPGNQETQYF.

The chain joins TRBV10-3 to TRBJ2-3, with D possibly matching TRBD1 (5 bases). The CDR3 runs to 14 residues. V was pared by 5 bases and J by 3 bases, with 12 bases between. CDR1 ENHRY and CDR2 SYGVKD come from the germline V gene. DNA of the CDR3: TGTGCCATCAGTCCAGACAGTAAAACAGATACGCAGTATTTT. Translated: CAISPDSKTDTQYF.

V is TRBV12-1 and J is TRBJ2-7; whether TRBD1, the table's D call, matches the DNA was not checked. TRBV12-1 is designated a pseudogene. This CDR3 has 12 amino acids. The CDR3 DNA follows: TGTGCCAGCAGCTTTATCCCATACGAGCAGTACTTC. Amino acids: CASSFIPYEQYF.

The chain links TRBV24-1 to TRBJ1-2; D not resolved. V dropped 5 bases and J dropped 5 bases, with 11 bases sitting between them. Germline V CDR1 and CDR2: KGHDR, SFDVKD. CDR3 length equals 13 residues. The CDR3 DNA reads as TGTGCCACCAGTGCCGGAGACCCTTATGGCTACACCTTC. It specifies CATSAGDPYGYTF.

V and J are TRBV7-3 and TRBJ1-2; 12 bases line up with TRBD1. Looked up from germline, CDR1 is SGHTA and CDR2 is FQGTGA. The V gene end was trimmed by 5 bases and the J gene end by 4 bases; junction bases not matched to a gene: 11. The CDR3 length is 17 residues. CDR3 residues: CASSPTRDRGLVYGYTF. The CDR3, as DNA: TGTGCCAGCAGCCCGACTCGGGACAGGGGGCTTGTCTATGGCTACACCTTC.

The chain has TRBV7-2 and TRBJ1-3, with TRBD1 identical over 7 bases. CDR1 is SGHTA and CDR2 is FQGNSA in the germline V gene. The CDR3 spans 15 residues. Trimming at V came to 5 bases and at J to 6 bases, leaving 10 bases not matched to a gene. DNA of the CDR3: TGTGCCAGCAGCCCCAGCCTGGGACAGCAAAACACCATATATTTT. Residues: CASSPSLGQQNTIYF.

The chain combines TRBV5-1 with TRBJ2-1, with TRBD2 matching over 9 bases. The CDR3 has 17 residues. Germline loops: CDR1 SGHRS, CDR2 YFSETQ. The V segment lost 2 bases and the J segment 1 base; nucleotides outside the gene matches: 7. The CDR3 loop reads CASSFRSGSLSYNEQFF. DNA for the CDR3: TGCGCCAGCAGCTTCCGTAGCGGGAGTCTTTCCTACAATGAGCAGTTCTTC.

The V and J genes are TRBV12-3 or TRBV12-4 and TRBJ2-2; 8 bases line up with TRBD1. Unmatched junction bases numbered 3, after V lost 5 bases and J lost 7 bases. The CDR3 loop spans 13 amino acids. The DNA for the CDR3 is TGTGCCAGCAGTAGGACAGGGAACGGGGAGCTGTTTTTT. It is translated as CASSRTGNGELFF.